Listed below are T cell receptor beta chains from one sample, sequenced in a study of identical twins. TCRdb re-called the 5' RACE reads through MiXCR, storing one row per CDR3 protein. The sample lists 240,000 or so distinct CDR3 sequences; approximately 12% were seen once. These data were likewise used in another study, on yellow fever vaccine responses in identical twins.

Sequenced input: memory (CD45RO+) T cells sorted from blood. The receptors were gathered from a woman between 18 and 30 years old in good health. CDR3s include the opening cysteine and the closing phenylalanine or tryptophan. Each record gives: clone size, D gene, J gene, V gene, CDR3 DNA, CDR3 protein. The D gene is left open where the match is weak. Rows give clone size only sometimes, using once, few, many, or a class for an expanded clone.

clone size: -; D gene: TRBD2; J gene: TRBJ2-1; V gene: TRBV7-2; CDR3 DNA: TGTGCCAGCAGCTTCGCTAGCGGGAACTACAATGAGCAGTTCTTC; CDR3 protein: CASSFASGNYNEQFF
clone size: -; D gene: -; J gene: TRBJ2-7; V gene: TRBV4-3; CDR3 DNA: TGCGCCAGCAAGCTACAGGGCTACGAGCAGTACTTC; CDR3 protein: CASKLQGYEQYF
clone size: -; D gene: TRBD2; J gene: TRBJ2-1; V gene: TRBV12-3/TRBV12-4; CDR3 DNA: TGTGCCAGCAGTTCGTATAGCGGGGGGTTAAGTGAGCAGTTCTTC; CDR3 protein: CASSSYSGGLSEQFF
clone size: -; D gene: TRBD2; J gene: TRBJ2-2; V gene: TRBV11-2; CDR3 DNA: TGTGCCAGCAGCTTAGGGTTCAGGTCGCTAGCGGGAGTAGCCGGGGAGCTGTTTTTT; CDR3 protein: CASSLGFRSLAGVAGELFF
clone size: -; D gene: -; J gene: TRBJ2-3; V gene: TRBV11-2; CDR3 DNA: TGTGCCAGCAGCTTAGGGAGTAGAAGCACAGATACGCAGTATTTT; CDR3 protein: CASSLGSRSTDTQYF
clone size: many; D gene: TRBD1; J gene: TRBJ1-5; V gene: TRBV5-6; CDR3 DNA: TGTGCCAGCAGCTTGGCCCGGGACAGACAAAGCAATCAGCCCCAGCATTTT; CDR3 protein: CASSLARDRQSNQPQHF
clone size: few; D gene: -; J gene: TRBJ1-5; V gene: TRBV2; CDR3 DNA: TGTGCCAGCAGTGAGAACAGACCAACAGATCAGCCCCAGCATTTT; CDR3 protein: CASSENRPTDQPQHF
clone size: few; D gene: -; J gene: TRBJ2-3; V gene: TRBV2; CDR3 DNA: TGTGCCAGCAGTGCGGGCAGGTTCACAGATACGCAGTATTTT; CDR3 protein: CASSAGRFTDTQYF
clone size: few; D gene: -; J gene: TRBJ2-5; V gene: TRBV20-1; CDR3 DNA: TGCAGTGCTAGAGATAGCATCGGGGAGACCCAGTACTTC; CDR3 protein: CSARDSIGETQYF
clone size: -; D gene: TRBD2; J gene: TRBJ2-7; V gene: TRBV7-2; CDR3 DNA: TGTGCCAGCAGCTTAGTGGGACGGGAGGGCTCCTACGAGCAGTACTTC; CDR3 protein: CASSLVGREGSYEQYF
clone size: many; D gene: TRBD2; J gene: TRBJ2-3; V gene: TRBV6-4; CDR3 DNA: TGTGCCAGCAGTACGTCAGCGGGAGGCACAGATACGCAGTATTTT; CDR3 protein: CASSTSAGGTDTQYF
clone size: many; D gene: -; J gene: TRBJ2-3; V gene: TRBV28; CDR3 DNA: TGTGCCAGCAGTCGCGACTTACCTAGCACAGATACGCAGTATTTT; CDR3 protein: CASSRDLPSTDTQYF
clone size: -; D gene: -; J gene: TRBJ2-4; V gene: TRBV6-1; CDR3 DNA: TGTGCCAGCAGTCAAAAACAGACAGGTTCCAGAAACATTCAGTACTTC; CDR3 protein: CASSQKQTGSRNIQYF
clone size: -; D gene: -; J gene: TRBJ2-5; V gene: TRBV20-1; CDR3 DNA: TGCAGTGCAAGTCAGGGGTACCAAGAGACCCAGTACTTC; CDR3 protein: CSASQGYQETQYF
clone size: -; D gene: TRBD1; J gene: TRBJ1-6; V gene: TRBV10-3; CDR3 DNA: TGTGCCATCAGTGGACCCCCGGGACAGGGGGAATCCCTCCACTTT; CDR3 protein: CAISGPPGQGESLHF
clone size: -; D gene: -; J gene: TRBJ2-5; V gene: TRBV3-1; CDR3 DNA: TGTGCCAGCAGCCACTCGGGAGAGACCCAGTACTTC; CDR3 protein: CASSHSGETQYF
clone size: few; D gene: TRBD1; J gene: TRBJ2-1; V gene: TRBV5-1; CDR3 DNA: TGCGCCAGCAGACCTAGGACAGGGAGCTCCTACAATGAGCAGTTCTTC; CDR3 protein: CASRPRTGSSYNEQFF
clone size: -; D gene: -; J gene: TRBJ1-5; V gene: TRBV20-1; CDR3 DNA: TGCAGTGCTAGAGAGTTGGGGAATGGCAATCAGCCCCAGCATTTT; CDR3 protein: CSARELGNGNQPQHF
clone size: many; D gene: TRBD1; J gene: TRBJ1-3; V gene: TRBV7-2; CDR3 DNA: TGTGCCACCCGCCGGGACAGGGCTGGAAACACCATATATTTT; CDR3 protein: CATRRDRAGNTIYF
clone size: few; D gene: -; J gene: TRBJ2-1; V gene: TRBV11-2; CDR3 DNA: TGTGCCAGCAGCTTTACAGGGGGGGGTGAGCAGTTCTTC; CDR3 protein: CASSFTGGGEQFF
clone size: few; D gene: -; J gene: TRBJ1-2; V gene: TRBV25-1; CDR3 DNA: TGTGCCAGCAGTGAGGGGTTAAATGGCTACACCTTC; CDR3 protein: CASSEGLNGYTF
clone size: many; D gene: TRBD1; J gene: TRBJ1-1; V gene: TRBV29-1; CDR3 DNA: TGCAGCGTTCGAACAGGGGGCGTGGGGACTGAAGCTTTCTTT; CDR3 protein: CSVRTGGVGTEAFF
clone size: many; D gene: TRBD1; J gene: TRBJ2-7; V gene: TRBV5-5; CDR3 DNA: TGTGCCAGCGGTTCCCGGACAGGGAACTACGAGCAGTACTTC; CDR3 protein: CASGSRTGNYEQYF
clone size: -; D gene: -; J gene: TRBJ2-7; V gene: TRBV6-5; CDR3 DNA: TGTGCCAGCAGGGATACAGGCGAGCAGTACTTC; CDR3 protein: CASRDTGEQYF
clone size: many; D gene: TRBD2; J gene: TRBJ2-1; V gene: TRBV11-2; CDR3 DNA: TGTGCCAGCAGCCATATCGTCATGCCCCCGGGACTAGCGGCCAATGAGCAGTTCTTC; CDR3 protein: CASSHIVMPPGLAANEQFF
clone size: few; D gene: TRBD2; J gene: TRBJ2-1; V gene: TRBV6-4; CDR3 DNA: TGTGCCAGCAGTGACTCCGGGACTAGCGGATACAATGAGCAGTTCTTC; CDR3 protein: CASSDSGTSGYNEQFF
clone size: few; D gene: TRBD1; J gene: TRBJ2-6; V gene: TRBV20-1; CDR3 DNA: TGCAGTGCTAGAGGGGGCGCTTTGGGACAGGGGGCTCCTGGGGCCAACGTCCTGACTTTC; CDR3 protein: CSARGGALGQGAPGANVLTF
clone size: few; D gene: -; J gene: TRBJ1-1; V gene: TRBV5-1; CDR3 DNA: TGCGCCAGCAGGGTTGGGTCGGGAAACACTGAAGCTTTCTTT; CDR3 protein: CASRVGSGNTEAFF